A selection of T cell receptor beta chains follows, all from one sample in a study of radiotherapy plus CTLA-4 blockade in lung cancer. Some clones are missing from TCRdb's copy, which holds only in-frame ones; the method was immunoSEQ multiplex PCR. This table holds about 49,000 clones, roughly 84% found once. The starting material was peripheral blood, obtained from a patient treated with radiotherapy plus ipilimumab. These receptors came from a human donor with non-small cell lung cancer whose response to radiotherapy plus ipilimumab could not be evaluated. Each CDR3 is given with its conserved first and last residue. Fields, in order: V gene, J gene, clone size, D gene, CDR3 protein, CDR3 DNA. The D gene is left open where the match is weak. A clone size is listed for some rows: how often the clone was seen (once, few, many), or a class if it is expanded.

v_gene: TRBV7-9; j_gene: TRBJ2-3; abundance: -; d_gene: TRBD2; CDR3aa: CASTLVLAGVDTQYF; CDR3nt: TGTGCCAGCACCCTAGTGTTAGCGGGAGTAGATACGCAGTATTTT
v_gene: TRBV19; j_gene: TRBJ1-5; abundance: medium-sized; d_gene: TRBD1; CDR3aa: CASTPYRGRNQPQHF; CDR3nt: TGTGCCAGTACCCCCTACAGGGGACGCAATCAGCCCCAGCATTTT
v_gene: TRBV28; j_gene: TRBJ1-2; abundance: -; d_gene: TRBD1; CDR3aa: CASSVQGQSGYTF; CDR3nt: TGTGCCAGCAGTGTACAGGGGCAGAGTGGCTACACCTTC
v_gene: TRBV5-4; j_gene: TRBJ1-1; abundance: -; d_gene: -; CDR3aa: CAISSTNTEAFF; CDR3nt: TGTGCCATCTCGAGTACGAACACTGAAGCTTTCTTT
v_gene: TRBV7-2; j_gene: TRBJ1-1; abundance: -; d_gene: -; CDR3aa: CASSLVGGRLTEAFF; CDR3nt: TGTGCCAGCAGCTTAGTGGGGGGGCGCCTAACTGAAGCTTTCTTT
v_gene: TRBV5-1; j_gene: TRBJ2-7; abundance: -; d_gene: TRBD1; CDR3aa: CASSAGPGQGNYEQYF; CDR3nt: TGCGCCAGCAGCGCCGGGCCGGGACAGGGGAATTACGAGCAGTACTTC
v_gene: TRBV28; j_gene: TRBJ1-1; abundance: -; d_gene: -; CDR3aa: CASSTGGVTWNTEAFF; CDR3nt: TGTGCCAGCAGTACGGGGGGGGTGACATGGAACACTGAAGCTTTCTTT
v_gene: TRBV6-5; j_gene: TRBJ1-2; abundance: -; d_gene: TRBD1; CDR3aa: CASSYSAGGVGYTF; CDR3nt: TGTGCCAGCAGTTACTCAGCAGGGGGCGTTGGCTACACCTTC
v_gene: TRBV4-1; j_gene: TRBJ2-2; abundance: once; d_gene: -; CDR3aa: CASSSTETKNTGELFF; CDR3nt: TGCGCCAGCAGTTCCACAGAGACTAAGAACACCGGGGAGCTGTTTTTT
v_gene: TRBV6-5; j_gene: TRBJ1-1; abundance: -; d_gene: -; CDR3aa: CASSLTDKNTEAFF; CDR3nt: TGTGCCAGCAGCCTGACCGACAAGAACACTGAAGCTTTCTTT
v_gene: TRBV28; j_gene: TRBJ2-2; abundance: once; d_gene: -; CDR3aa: CASSRWTDNTGELFF; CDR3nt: TGTGCCAGCAGTCGATGGACAGATAACACCGGGGAGCTGTTTTTT
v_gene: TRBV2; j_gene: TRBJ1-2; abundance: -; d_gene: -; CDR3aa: CASRLRGGYGYTF; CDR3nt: TGTGCCAGCAGATTAAGAGGGGGCTATGGCTACACCTTC
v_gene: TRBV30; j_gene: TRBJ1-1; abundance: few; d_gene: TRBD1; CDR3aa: CAWSGQGVTEAFF; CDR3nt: TGTGCCTGGAGTGGACAGGGTGTAACTGAAGCTTTCTTT
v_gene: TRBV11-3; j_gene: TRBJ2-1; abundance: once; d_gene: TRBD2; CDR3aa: CASSLGTSASNEQFF; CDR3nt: TGTGCCAGCAGCTTAGGGACTAGCGCCAGCAATGAGCAGTTCTTC
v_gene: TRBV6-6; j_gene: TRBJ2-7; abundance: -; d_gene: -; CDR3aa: CASRQTATYEQYF; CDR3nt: TGTGCCAGCAGACAGACGGCTACCTACGAGCAGTACTTC
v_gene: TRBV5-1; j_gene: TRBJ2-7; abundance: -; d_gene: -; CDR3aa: CASSLAGSYEQYF; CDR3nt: TGCGCCAGCAGCTTGGCAGGATCCTACGAGCAGTACTTC
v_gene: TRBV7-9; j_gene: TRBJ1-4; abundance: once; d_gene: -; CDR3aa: CASTTQGEKLFF; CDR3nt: TGTGCCAGCACCACACAGGGTGAAAAACTGTTTTTT
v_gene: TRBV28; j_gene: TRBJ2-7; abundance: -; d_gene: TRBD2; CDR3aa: CASSQVAGGGEQYF; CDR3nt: TGTGCCAGCAGCCAAGTAGCGGGTGGGGGCGAGCAGTACTTC
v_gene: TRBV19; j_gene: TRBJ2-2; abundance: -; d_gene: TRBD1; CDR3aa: CASSSSGTGITGELFF; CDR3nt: TGTGCCAGTAGTTCCTCCGGGACAGGGATTACCGGGGAGCTGTTTTTT
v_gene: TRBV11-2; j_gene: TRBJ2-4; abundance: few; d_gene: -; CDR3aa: CASSLDTSRKNIQYF; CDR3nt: TGTGCCAGCAGCTTAGATACTAGTCGTAAAAACATTCAGTACTTC
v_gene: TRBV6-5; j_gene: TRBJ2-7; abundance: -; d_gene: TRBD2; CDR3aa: CASSSWGTSEQYF; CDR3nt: TGTGCCAGCAGTTCCTGGGGGACTAGCGAGCAGTACTTC
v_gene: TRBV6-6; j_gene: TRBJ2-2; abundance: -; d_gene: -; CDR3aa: CASSYSDYTGELFF; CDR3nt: TGTGCCAGCAGTTACTCGGACTACACCGGGGAGCTGTTTTTT
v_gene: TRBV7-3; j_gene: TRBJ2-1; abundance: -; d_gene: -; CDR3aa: CASSLSLPGRDEQFF; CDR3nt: TGTGCCAGCAGCTTAAGTCTACCCGGTCGGGATGAGCAGTTCTTC
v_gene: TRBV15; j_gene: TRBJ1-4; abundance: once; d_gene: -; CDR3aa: CATSPRTVATNEKLFF; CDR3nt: TGTGCCACCAGCCCCCGGACAGTTGCAACTAATGAAAAACTGTTTTTT
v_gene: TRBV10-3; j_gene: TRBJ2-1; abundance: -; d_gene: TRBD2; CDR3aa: CAIRASGNYNEQFF; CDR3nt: TGTGCCATCAGGGCTAGCGGGAACTACAATGAGCAGTTCTTC
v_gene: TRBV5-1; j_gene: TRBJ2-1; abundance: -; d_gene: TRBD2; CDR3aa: CASSLAPGGSSYNEQFF; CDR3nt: TGCGCCAGCAGCTTGGCTCCCGGCGGGAGCTCCTACAATGAGCAGTTCTTC
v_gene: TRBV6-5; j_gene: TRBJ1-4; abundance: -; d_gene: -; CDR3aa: CASTAGAPGEKLFF; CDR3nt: TGTGCCAGCACCGCAGGGGCTCCGGGCGAAAAACTGTTTTTT
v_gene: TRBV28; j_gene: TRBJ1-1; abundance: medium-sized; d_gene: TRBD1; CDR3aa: CASSTGGFGAFF; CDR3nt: TGTGCCAGCAGTACAGGGGGGTTTGGAGCTTTCTTT
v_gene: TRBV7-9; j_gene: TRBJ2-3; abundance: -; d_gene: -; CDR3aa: CASSLSGDTQYF; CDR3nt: TGTGCCAGCAGCTTAAGCGGGGATACGCAGTATTTT
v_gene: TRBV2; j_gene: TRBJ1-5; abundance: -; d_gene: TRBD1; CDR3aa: CASSDVTGGPPSQPQHF; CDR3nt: TGTGCCAGCAGTGATGTGACAGGGGGCCCCCCGAGTCAGCCCCAGCATTTT
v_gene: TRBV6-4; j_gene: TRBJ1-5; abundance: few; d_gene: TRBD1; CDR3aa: CASSDSYVDRGVYQPQHF; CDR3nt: TGTGCCAGCAGTGATTCTTACGTAGACAGGGGTGTATATCAGCCCCAGCATTTT
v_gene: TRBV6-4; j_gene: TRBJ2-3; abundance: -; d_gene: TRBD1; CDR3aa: CASRRDRAFADTQYF; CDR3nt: TGTGCCAGCAGGAGGGACAGGGCGTTCGCAGATACGCAGTATTTT
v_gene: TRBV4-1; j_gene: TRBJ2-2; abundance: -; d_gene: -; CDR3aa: CASSLQGSTGELFF; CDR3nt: TGCGCCAGCAGCCTCCAGGGGTCCACCGGGGAGCTGTTTTTT
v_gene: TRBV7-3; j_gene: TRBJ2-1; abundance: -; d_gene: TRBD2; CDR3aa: CASLLGGSKNEQFF; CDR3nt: TGTGCCAGCCTCCTGGGAGGGTCTAAGAATGAGCAGTTCTTC
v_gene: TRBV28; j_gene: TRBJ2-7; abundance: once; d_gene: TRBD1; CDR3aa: CASSTGQPILTGYEQYF; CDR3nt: TGTGCCAGCAGTACGGGACAGCCCATCTTAACGGGATACGAGCAGTACTTC
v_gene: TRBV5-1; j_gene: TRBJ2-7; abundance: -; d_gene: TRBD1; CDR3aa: CASDWGQGFGEQYF; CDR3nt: TGCGCCAGCGATTGGGGACAGGGTTTTGGCGAGCAGTACTTC